This T cell receptor (beta chain) came from a study of blood T cell repertoires in COVID-19. The authors' processing: Amplification from reference gene primers served as the basis for estimated nucleated cell counts. Profiled with immunoSEQ multiplex PCR; TCRdb holds only in-frame clones, not every one. That table gives V, J and clone size, and the DNA gave D and trimming. The table includes about 55,000 clones, 87% detected once. Per germline, CDR1 SEHNR and CDR2 FQNEAQ (reference sequence). Unmatched junction bases numbered 8, after V lost 1 base and J lost 1 base. The CDR3 is 18 amino acids. This TCR came from a man aged 35 to 55 with COVID-19, enrolled during active disease. The gene calls are TRBV7-9 and TRBJ1-5; 9 bases agree with TRBD1. Sequencing used peripheral blood. The CDR3 region is CASSLGYGTGKSNQPQHF. Here the CDR3 DNA reads TGTGCCAGCAGCTTAGGATACGGGACAGGGAAGAGCAATCAGCCCCAGCATTTT.